This T cell receptor (beta chain) was captured in a study of blood T cells in healthy people across ages. Through a sample-barcoded 5' primer and a J-beta primer mix, a second PCR was run for roughly 6 to 12 cycles. Each CDR3 protein is one row after TCRdb ran MiXCR on the 5' RACE reads. The sample consists of about 1.7 million distinct CDR3 sequences, roughly 27% of them appearing once. This clonotype was recorded many times. What it binds is unknown. Study-level points and caveats: Donors of long life had a larger count of naive CD4+ cells and greater diversity than aged donors.

The ends were cut back, 7 bases at V and 3 bases at J, with 18 bases in the middle. Per germline, CDR1 SQVTM and CDR2 ANQGSEA. This CDR3 contains 15 residues. Healthy individuals of Caucasian origin from Russia, aged roughly 6 to 95, served as donors. Material for sequencing was blood. This chain connects TRBV29-1 to TRBJ2-2; no definite D call. This TCR was sampled from a woman in her twenties or thirties in good health. The CDR3 protein is CSAGDLIRDTGELFF. CDR3 coding DNA: TGCAGCGCTGGCGACCTAATAAGGGACACCGGGGAGCTGTTTTTT.